This TCR beta chain was recorded in a study of CD8 T cells in ankylosing spondylitis. TCRdb reprocessed the 5' RACE reads via MiXCR and lists one record per CDR3 protein. The sample includes about 750,000 distinct CDR3 sequences, 15% to 20% of them seen just once. The CDR3 totals 16 residues. The junction had 8 bases not matched to a gene; V was cut back by 1 base and J by 4 bases. The germline CDR1 and CDR2 sequences are LNHNV and YYDKDF (reference sequence). In the case of this clonotype: Its target is not known.

Findings and limits, study-wide: Disease-linked clones were found to be CD8+ and relatively rare in peripheral blood. Typical of ankylosing spondylitis blood, it appeared, was a TCR beta motif of several highly homologous variants. Some of the motif variants had earlier been found in reactive arthritis patients' fluid and blood.

Sequencing was done on a sample of blood, either unsorted or a sorted T cell fraction (not recorded which). This chain links TRBV15 with TRBJ2-5; TRBD1 agrees at 8 bases. The clonotype originates from a male donor with ankylosing spondylitis. The CDR3 DNA reads as TGTGCCACCAGCAGAGCTTGGCAGGGGGCGGGAGAGACCCAGTACTTC. Translated, it gives CATSRAWQGAGETQYF.